Below are 4 T cell receptor beta chains sequenced from a single sample in a study of CD8 T cells in ankylosing spondylitis. TCRdb ran MiXCR on the 5' RACE reads and lists one entry per CDR3 protein. The data contain 110,000 to 150,000 distinct CDR3 sequences, roughly 8.3% of them seen just once; the ten biggest clones take up about 7.3%. Sequencing used synovial fluid, either unsorted or a sorted T cell fraction (not recorded which). These receptors originate from a male donor with ankylosing spondylitis.

There are many counts of this clonotype. The V call is TRBV3-1, the J call TRBJ2-7, with D tentatively TRBD2 (6 bases). With 0 bases removed from V and 4 bases from J, the gap between germline ends came to 13 bases. The CDR3 consists of 15 residues. The germline gives CDR1 LGHDT, CDR2 YNNKEL (reference sequence). The CDR3 loop is CASSQDWTGAYEQYF. The CDR3 DNA is TGTGCCAGCAGCCAAGATTGGACGGGAGCTTACGAGCAGTACTTC.

As DNA, the CDR3 is TGCAGTGCTAGAGGAGTGACAGATACGCAGTATTTT. Protein: CSARGVTDTQYF. This chain links TRBV20-1 with TRBJ2-3; no firm D call. The CDR3 sequence is 12 residues long. CDR1 is DFQATT, CDR2 SNEGSKA, per germline (reference sequence). The V gene lost 1 base and the J gene lost 3 bases, with 5 bases spanning the gap.

This clonotype has ten or more counts. This chain links TRBV21-1 with TRBJ2-1; the table assigns TRBD1, which was not confirmed against the DNA. TRBV21-1 is recorded as a pseudogene. The CDR3 is 14 amino acids. CDR3 in DNA: TGTGCCAGCAATCTCCGGGACGGTTACAATGAGCAGTTCTTC. Translation: CASNLRDGYNEQFF.

The table lists this clonotype with many counts. This chain's CDR3 is CASSFLRDTGELFF. CDR3 DNA sequence: TGCGCCAGCAGCTTCCTACGTGACACCGGGGAGCTGTTTTTT. This rearrangement joins TRBV5-1 to TRBJ2-2; D gene uncertain. CDR3 length: 14 amino acids. Trimming pared 2 bases from V and 3 bases from J, leaving 8 bases between. CDR1 is SGHRS and CDR2 is YFSETQ in the germline V gene.